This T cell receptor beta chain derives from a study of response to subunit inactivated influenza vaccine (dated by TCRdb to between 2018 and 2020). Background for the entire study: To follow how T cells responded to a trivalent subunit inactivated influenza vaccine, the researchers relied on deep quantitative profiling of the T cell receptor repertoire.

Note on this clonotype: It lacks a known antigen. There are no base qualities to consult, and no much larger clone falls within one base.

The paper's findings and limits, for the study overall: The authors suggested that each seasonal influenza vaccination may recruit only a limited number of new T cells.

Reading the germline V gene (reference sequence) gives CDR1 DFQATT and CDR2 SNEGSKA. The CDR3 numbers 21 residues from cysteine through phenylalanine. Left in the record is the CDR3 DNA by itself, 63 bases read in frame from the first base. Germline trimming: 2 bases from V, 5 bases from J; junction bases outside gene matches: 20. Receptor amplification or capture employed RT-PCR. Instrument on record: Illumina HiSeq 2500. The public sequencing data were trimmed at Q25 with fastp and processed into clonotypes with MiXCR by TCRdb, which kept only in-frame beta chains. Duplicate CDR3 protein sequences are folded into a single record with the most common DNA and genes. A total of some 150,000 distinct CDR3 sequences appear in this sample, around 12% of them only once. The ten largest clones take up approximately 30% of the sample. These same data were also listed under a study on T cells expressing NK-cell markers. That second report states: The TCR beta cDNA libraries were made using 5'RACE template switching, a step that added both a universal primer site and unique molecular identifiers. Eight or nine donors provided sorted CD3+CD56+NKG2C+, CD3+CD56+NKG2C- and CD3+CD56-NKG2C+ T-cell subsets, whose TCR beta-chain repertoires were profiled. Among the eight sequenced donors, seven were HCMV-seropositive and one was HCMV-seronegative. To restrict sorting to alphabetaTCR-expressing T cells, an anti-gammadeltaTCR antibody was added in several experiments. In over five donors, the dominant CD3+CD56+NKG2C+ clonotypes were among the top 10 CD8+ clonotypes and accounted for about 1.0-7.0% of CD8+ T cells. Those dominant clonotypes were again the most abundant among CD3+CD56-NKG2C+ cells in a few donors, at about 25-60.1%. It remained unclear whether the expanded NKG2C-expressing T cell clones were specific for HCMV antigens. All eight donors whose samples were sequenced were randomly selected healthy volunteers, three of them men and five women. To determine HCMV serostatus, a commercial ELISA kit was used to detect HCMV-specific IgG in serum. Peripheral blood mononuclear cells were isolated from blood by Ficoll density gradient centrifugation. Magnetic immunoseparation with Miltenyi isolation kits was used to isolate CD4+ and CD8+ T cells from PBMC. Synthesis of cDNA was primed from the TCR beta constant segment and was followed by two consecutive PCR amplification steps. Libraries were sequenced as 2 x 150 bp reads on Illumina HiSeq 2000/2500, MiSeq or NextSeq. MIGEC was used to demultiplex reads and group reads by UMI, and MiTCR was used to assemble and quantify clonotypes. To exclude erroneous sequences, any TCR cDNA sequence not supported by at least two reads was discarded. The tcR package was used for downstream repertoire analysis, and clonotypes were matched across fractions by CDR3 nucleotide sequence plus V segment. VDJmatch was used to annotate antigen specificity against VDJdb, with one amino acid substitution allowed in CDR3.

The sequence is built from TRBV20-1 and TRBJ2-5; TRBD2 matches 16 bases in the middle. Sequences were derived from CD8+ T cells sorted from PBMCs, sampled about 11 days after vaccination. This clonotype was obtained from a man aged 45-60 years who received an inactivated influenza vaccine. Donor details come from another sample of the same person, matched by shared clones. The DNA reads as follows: TGCAGTGCTAGAAGCACATCCGGGACTAGCGGGGGGGCCGGCTTTTGGGAGACCCAGTACTTC. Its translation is CSARSTSGTSGGAGFWETQYF.